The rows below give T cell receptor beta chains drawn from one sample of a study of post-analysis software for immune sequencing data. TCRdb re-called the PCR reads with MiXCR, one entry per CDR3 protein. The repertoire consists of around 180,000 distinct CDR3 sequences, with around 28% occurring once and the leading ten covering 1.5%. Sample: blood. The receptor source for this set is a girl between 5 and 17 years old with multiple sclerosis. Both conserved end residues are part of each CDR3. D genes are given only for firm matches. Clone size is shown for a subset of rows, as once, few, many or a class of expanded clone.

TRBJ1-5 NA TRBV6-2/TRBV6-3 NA CASSYSRAQSQHF TGTGCCAGCAGTTACTCTCGGGCTCAGTCCCAGCATTTT
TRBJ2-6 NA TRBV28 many CASRIPGANVLTF TGTGCCAGCAGGATCCCTGGGGCCAACGTCCTGACTTTC
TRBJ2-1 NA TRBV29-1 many CSSGDGYNEQFF TGCAGCTCAGGGGACGGATACAATGAGCAGTTCTTC
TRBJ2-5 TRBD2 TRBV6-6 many CASSYSGSGETQYF TGTGCCAGCAGTTATAGCGGGAGTGGAGAGACCCAGTACTTC
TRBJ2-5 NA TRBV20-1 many CSPAATPSTAGETQYF TGCAGTCCGGCTGCGACCCCATCGACCGCTGGGGAGACCCAGTACTTC
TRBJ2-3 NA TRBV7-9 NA CASSHPGTQGTDAQYF TGTGCCAGCAGCCACCCGGGGACACAGGGCACAGATGCGCAGTATTTT
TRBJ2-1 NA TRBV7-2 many CASRLTRREQFF TGTGCCAGCAGACTGACCCGGCGGGAGCAGTTCTTC
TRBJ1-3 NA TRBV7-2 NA CASSLNRISGNTIYF TGTGCCAGCAGCTTAAACAGAATCTCTGGAAACACCATATATTTT
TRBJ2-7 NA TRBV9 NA CASSERGSSYNEQYF TGTGCCAGCAGCGAAAGAGGGAGCTCCTACAATGAGCAGTACTTC
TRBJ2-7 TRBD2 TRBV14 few CASSQLAGGGSYEQYF TGTGCCAGCAGCCAACTAGCGGGAGGAGGCTCCTACGAGCAGTACTTC
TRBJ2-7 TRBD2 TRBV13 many CASSIGTNEQYF TGTGCCAGCAGCATCGGGACTAACGAGCAGTACTTC
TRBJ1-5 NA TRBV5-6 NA CASSFDGGQPQHF TGTGCCAGCAGCTTTGACGGGGGTCAGCCCCAGCATTTT
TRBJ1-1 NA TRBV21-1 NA CASSKSSRPTSGRGYDEQTEAFF TGTGCCAGCAGCAAATCTTCTCGCCCCACTTCGGGCAGGGGATACGATGAACAGACTGAAGCTTTCTTT
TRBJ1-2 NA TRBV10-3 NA CAISELGLGEGGYTF TGTGCCATCAGTGAATTGGGATTAGGAGAGGGTGGCTACACCTTC
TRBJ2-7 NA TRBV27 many CASSITPQGSYEQYF TGTGCCAGCAGCATAACTCCCCAGGGCTCCTACGAGCAGTACTTC
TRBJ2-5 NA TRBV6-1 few CASSDWGTKETQYF TGTGCCAGCAGTGATTGGGGGACGAAGGAGACCCAGTACTTC
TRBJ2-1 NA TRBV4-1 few CASSHPRSPLTYNERFF TGCGCCAGCAGCCATCCTAGGAGTCCCTTAACCTACAATGAGCGGTTCTTC
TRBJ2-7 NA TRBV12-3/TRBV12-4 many CASSGFEGEQYF TGTGCCAGCAGTGGTTTCGAGGGCGAGCAGTACTTC
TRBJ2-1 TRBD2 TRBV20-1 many CSAGRAGGYNEQFF TGCAGTGCTGGGAGAGCGGGGGGCTACAATGAGCAGTTCTTC
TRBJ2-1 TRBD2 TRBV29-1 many CSVQGLAGVSYNEQFF TGCAGCGTCCAGGGACTAGCGGGAGTATCATACAATGAGCAGTTCTTC
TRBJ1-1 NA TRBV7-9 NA CASSLPAVRTEAFF TGTGCCAGCAGCTTACCAGCCGTCAGGACTGAAGCTTTCTTT
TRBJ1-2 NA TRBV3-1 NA CASSQVGGSSYGYTF TGTGCCAGCAGCCAAGTAGGCGGCAGCTCTTATGGCTACACCTTC
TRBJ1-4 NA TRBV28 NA CASSPGPGRHSEKLFF TGTGCCAGCAGTCCCGGACCGGGTCGGCATAGTGAAAAACTGTTTTTT
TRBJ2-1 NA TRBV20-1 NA CSARSLSGSSYNEQFF TGCAGTGCTAGATCATTAAGCGGCAGCTCCTACAATGAGCAGTTCTTC
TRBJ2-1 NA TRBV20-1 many CSAREHPGEQFF TGCAGTGCTAGAGAACACCCAGGGGAGCAGTTCTTC